This T cell receptor (beta chain) was found in a study of T cells after posttransplantation cyclophosphamide. Only in-frame clones appear in the TCRdb table, and some are missing; sequencing was by immunoSEQ multiplex PCR. The table shows approximately 45,000 clones, with about 91% occurring only once. The CDR3 loop spans 16 amino acids. V lost 1 base and J lost 3, with 16 bases in between. The germline V gene has CDR1 SGHNT and CDR2 YENEEA. The TCR sequence derives from a woman between 45 and 60 years old in good health and a related stem cell transplant donor. The sample taken for sequencing was PBMCs. V usage is TRBV11-3 and J usage is TRBJ2-7, with TRBD1 as a possible D gene (5 bases). The CDR3 bases are TGTGCCAGCAGCTTAGTATTGCGGCCAGGGCTCTACGAGCAGTACTTC. Its protein is CASSLVLRPGLYEQYF.